This T cell receptor (beta chain) was documented in a study of shared clonotypes between healthy human individuals. Overall study results and limits: Clonotypes that were shared across a few donors made up around 5.5% of naive CD4 clonotypes. Clonotype sharing among donors likely depends on sequencing depth.

Each sample came from a Caucasian adult donor living in Nashville, Tennessee. Losses at the gene ends were 5 bases for V and 7 bases for J; bases not matched to a gene: 8. CDR3 size: 13 residues. Germline CDR1 reads SQVTM; CDR2 reads ANQGSEA. Points on this clone: The antigen remains unidentified.

Sequencing used immunoSEQ multiplex PCR; TCRdb keeps in-frame clones, though not all of them. The top ten clones hold 0.35% to 0.45% of a sample with more than 2,000,000 clones, over 90% of them seen once. Sequencing was done on a sample of naive CD4+ T cells from PBMCs. Described subset: CD45RA+ positively selected. The TCR originated in a man younger than 35 in good health. Some clones in this sample may be carry-over from other donors' samples. The V gene is TRBV29-1, the J gene TRBJ2-1; the match to TRBD2 covers 7 bases. This CDR3 is CSVRGRAVNEQFF. DNA of the CDR3: TGCAGCGTTCGAGGGAGGGCCGTTAATGAGCAGTTCTTC.